This T cell receptor beta chain was sequenced during a study of blood T cell repertoires in COVID-19. Clinical histories supplied by participants themselves formed the basis of cohort assignment. Recovered status in Cohort 3 required two negative PCRs, clearance, or symptom resolution. Clones were read by immunoSEQ multiplex PCR, and TCRdb kept only the in-frame ones, dropping some. This sample carries roughly 360,000 clones, about 89% of them seen once, and the ten largest clones take approximately 1.3%. Per germline, CDR1 GTSNPN and CDR2 SVGIG (reference sequence). The CDR3 length is 15 residues. With V trimmed by 3 bases and J by 8 bases, 8 bases remained unmatched. The table lists this clone with a count of one.

The clonotype originates from a man aged 25 to 40 who had recovered from COVID-19. The sample comprised PBMCs or T cells enriched from blood (not recorded which). The chain has TRBV30 and TRBJ1-6; 9 bases match TRBD1. As DNA, the CDR3 is TGTGCCTGGAGGGGACCCGGGACAGGGTATTCACCCCTCCACTTT. Protein product: CAWRGPGTGYSPLHF.